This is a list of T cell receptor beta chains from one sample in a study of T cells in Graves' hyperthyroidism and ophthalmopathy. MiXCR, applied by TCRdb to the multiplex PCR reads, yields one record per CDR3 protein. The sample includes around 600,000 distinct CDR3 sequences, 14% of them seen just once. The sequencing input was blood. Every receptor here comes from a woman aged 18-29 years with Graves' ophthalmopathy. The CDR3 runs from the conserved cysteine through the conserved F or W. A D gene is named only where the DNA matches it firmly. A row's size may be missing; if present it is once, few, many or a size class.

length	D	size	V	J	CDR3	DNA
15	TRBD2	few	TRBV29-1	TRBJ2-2	CSVVAGGRGTGELFF	TGCAGCGTTGTAGCGGGAGGGCGCGGCACCGGGGAGCTGTTTTTT
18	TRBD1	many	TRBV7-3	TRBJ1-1	CASSRQLGTGISATEAFF	TGTGCCAGCAGCCGCCAACTGGGGACAGGGATTTCTGCCACTGAAGCTTTCTTT
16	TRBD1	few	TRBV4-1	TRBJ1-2	CASSQGMAAGGRGYTF	TGCGCCAGCAGCCAAGGCATGGCGGCAGGGGGCAGAGGCTACACCTTC
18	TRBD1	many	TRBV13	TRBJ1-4	CASQARQGYKGTNEKLFF	TGTGCCTCCCAGGCGAGACAGGGCTATAAAGGAACTAATGAAAAACTGTTTTTT
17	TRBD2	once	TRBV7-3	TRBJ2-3	CASSLNPAGGPTDTQYF	TGTGCCAGCAGCTTAAATCCAGCGGGAGGGCCCACAGATACGCAGTATTTT
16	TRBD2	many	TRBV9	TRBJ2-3	CASSSRLAGVLDTQYF	TGTGCCAGCAGCTCACGACTAGCGGGAGTACTAGATACGCAGTATTTT
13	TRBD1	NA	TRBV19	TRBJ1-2	CASSMDRGRGYTF	TGTGCCAGTAGTATGGACAGGGGAAGGGGCTACACCTTC
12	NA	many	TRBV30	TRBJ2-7	CAWSPSGYEQYF	TGTGCCTGGAGCCCTAGTGGGTACGAGCAGTACTTC
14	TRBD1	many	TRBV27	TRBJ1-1	CASRGRGSNTEAFF	TGTGCCAGCAGGGGCAGGGGGTCGAACACTGAAGCTTTCTTT
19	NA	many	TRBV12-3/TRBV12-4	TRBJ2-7	CASSPGGRRSGGKIYEQYF	TGTGCCAGCAGCCCTGGGGGTCGAAGATCTGGCGGGAAAATCTACGAGCAGTACTTC
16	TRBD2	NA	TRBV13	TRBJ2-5	CASRGTSGRARETQYF	TGTGCCAGCAGAGGGACTAGCGGGAGGGCCCGGGAGACCCAGTACTTC
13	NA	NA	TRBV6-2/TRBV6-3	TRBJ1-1	CALARAKGTEAFF	TGTGCACTCGCCCGGGCCAAGGGCACTGAAGCTTTCTTT
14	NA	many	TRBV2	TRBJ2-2	CASRGRANTGELFF	TGTGCCAGCAGGGGCAGGGCTAACACCGGGGAGCTGTTTTTT
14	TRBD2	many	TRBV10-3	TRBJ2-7	CAICMGLENYEQYF	TGTGCCATCTGTATGGGACTAGAGAACTACGAGCAGTACTTC
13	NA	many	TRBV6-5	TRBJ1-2	CASSYGAGNGYTF	TGTGCCAGCAGTTACGGGGCAGGGAATGGCTACACCTTC
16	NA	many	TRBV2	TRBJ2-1	CASHSLRRWADNEQFF	TGTGCCAGCCACTCTTTGCGCCGCTGGGCTGACAATGAGCAGTTCTTC
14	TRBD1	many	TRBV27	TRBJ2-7	CASSTGQGPYEQYF	TGTGCCAGCAGTACGGGACAGGGCCCCTACGAGCAGTACTTC
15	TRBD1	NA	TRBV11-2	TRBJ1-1	CASSSRTGPNTEAFF	TGTGCCAGCAGCTCAAGGACAGGGCCGAACACTGAAGCTTTTTTT
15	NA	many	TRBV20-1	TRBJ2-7	CSARGASKSLYEQYF	TGCAGTGCTCGAGGGGCGTCCAAATCCCTCTACGAGCAGTACTTC
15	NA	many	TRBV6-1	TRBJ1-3	CASRTGPSSGNTIYF	TGTGCCAGCAGGACGGGACCGTCCTCTGGAAACACCATATATTTT
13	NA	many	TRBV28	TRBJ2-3	CASSLYDTDTQYF	TGTGCCAGCAGTTTATACGACACAGATACGCAGTATTTT
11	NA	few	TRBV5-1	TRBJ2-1	CASGMDNEQFF	TGCGCCAGCGGTATGGACAATGAGCAGTTCTTC
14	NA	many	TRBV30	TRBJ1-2	CAWQHSSFSYGYTF	TGTGCCTGGCAGCACTCCAGCTTCTCCTATGGCTACACCTTC
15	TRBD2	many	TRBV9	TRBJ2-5	CASSGTSGAQETQYF	TGTGCCAGCAGCGGGACTAGCGGAGCCCAAGAGACCCAGTACTTC
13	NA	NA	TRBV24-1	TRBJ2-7	CATSEGASYEQYF	TGTGCCACCAGTGAGGGGGCCTCCTACGAGCAGTACTTC
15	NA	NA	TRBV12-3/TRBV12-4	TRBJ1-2	CASSLGRSPNYGYTF	TGTGCCAGCAGTTTAGGCAGAAGCCCTAACTATGGCTACACCTTC
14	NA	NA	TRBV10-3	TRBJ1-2	CAISESKLNYGYTF	TGTGCCATCAGTGAGTCGAAGTTGAACTATGGCTACACCTTC
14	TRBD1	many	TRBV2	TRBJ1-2	CASCKRDSAGGYTF	TGTGCCAGCTGTAAGAGGGACAGTGCTGGGGGCTACACCTTC
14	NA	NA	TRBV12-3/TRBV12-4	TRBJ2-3	CASRGGGNTDTQYF	TGTGCCAGCAGGGGGGGCGGGAACACAGATACGCAGTATTTT
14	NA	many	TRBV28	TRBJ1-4	CASSPVSTNEKLFF	TGTGCCAGCAGCCCAGTATCAACTAATGAAAAACTGTTTTTT
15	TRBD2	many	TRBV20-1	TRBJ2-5	CSASRALAVRETQYF	TGCAGTGCTAGCCGGGCTCTAGCGGTCCGCGAGACCCAGTACTTC
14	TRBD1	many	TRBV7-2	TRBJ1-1	CASSWTGGGTEAFF	TGTGCCAGCAGCTGGACAGGGGGCGGGACTGAAGCTTTCTTT
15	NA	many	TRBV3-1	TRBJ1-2	CASSQGERANYGYTF	TGTGCCAGCAGCCAAGGGGAAAGGGCTAACTATGGCTACACCTTC